This TCR beta chain originates from a study of CD8+CD57+ T cells in acquired aplastic anemia. Study-wide points: Patients did not significantly differ from controls in CD8+ Simpson's diversity. Patients and controls shared some 29 CD8+ CDR3 sequences, which appeared highly expressed in patients and within their immunodominant clones.

The study profiled TCR beta VDJ and CDR3 using genomic DNA as template. TCRdb reprocessed the reads with MiXCR, giving one entry per CDR3 protein. This sample has fewer than 200,000 distinct CDR3 sequences; about 64% occur once, and the top ten carry more than 35%. Worth noting for this clonotype: Antigen unknown.

Sequencing involved patients with CD8+CD57+ cell expansion previously shown by flow cytometry. With 3 bases clipped from V and 8 bases from J, the junction kept 6 bases outside the gene matches. The CDR3 has 16 residues. Germline V CDR1 and CDR2: MNHNS, SASEGT. This receptor was taken from a human donor with aplastic anemia. The sample taken for sequencing was sorted CD4+, CD8+, or CD8+CD57+ T cells (not recorded which) from PBMCs. V is TRBV6-1 and J is TRBJ2-1; 14 bases match TRBD2. CDR3 DNA: TGTGCCAGCAGTGACTCGACTAGCGGGGGGGCGGATGAGCAGTTCTTC. Its translation is CASSDSTSGGADEQFF.